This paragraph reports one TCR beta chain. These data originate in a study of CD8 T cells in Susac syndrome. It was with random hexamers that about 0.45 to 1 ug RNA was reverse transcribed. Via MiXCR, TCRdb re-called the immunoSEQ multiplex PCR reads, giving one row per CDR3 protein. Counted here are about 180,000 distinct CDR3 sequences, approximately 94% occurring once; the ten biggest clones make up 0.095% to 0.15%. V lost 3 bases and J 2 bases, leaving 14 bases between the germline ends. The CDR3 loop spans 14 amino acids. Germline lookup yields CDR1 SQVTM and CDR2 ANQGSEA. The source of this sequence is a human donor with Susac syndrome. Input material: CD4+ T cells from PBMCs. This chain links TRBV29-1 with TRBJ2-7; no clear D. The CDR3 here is CSVDVGVGTYEQYF. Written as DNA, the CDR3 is TGCAGCGTTGACGTCGGAGTAGGGACCTACGAGCAGTACTTC.